These T cell receptor beta chains were read from a single sample in a study of blood T cell repertoires in COVID-19. Libraries were prepared by immunoSEQ multiplex PCR; TCRdb keeps only in-frame clonotypes and omits some of them. The sample lists roughly 140,000 clones, 80% occurring once. The sequenced sample was peripheral blood. Source of these receptors: a man in his fifties or sixties with active or convalescent COVID-19. The CDR3 runs from the conserved cysteine through the conserved F or W. The D gene is left open where the match is weak. A clone size is listed for some rows: how often the clone was seen (once, few, many), or a class if it is expanded.

. TRBJ2-3 TRBV23-1 . TGCGCCAGCAGTCAATCAAAGGGACTTAAGGTCCCAGATACGCAGTATTTT CASSQSKGLKVPDTQYF
. TRBJ2-4 TRBV7-9 . TGTGCCAGCAGCTCCAGCAAAAACATTCAGTACTTC CASSSSKNIQYF
. TRBJ2-1 TRBV25-1 many TGTGCCAGCAGTGACCCGGGTTTGCGGCAGTTCTTC CASSDPGLRQFF
TRBD2 TRBJ2-1 TRBV29-1 once TGCAGCGTTGAAGATACGTCTAGCGGGAGTCCAAATGAGCAGTTCTTC CSVEDTSSGSPNEQFF
TRBD1 TRBJ1-2 TRBV19 . TGTGCCAGTAGTACCGCCGGGACAGGGAACTATGGCTACACCTTC CASSTAGTGNYGYTF
. TRBJ2-1 TRBV5-4 . TGTGCCAGCAGCCGGGACAATAACAATGAGCAGTTCTTC CASSRDNNNEQFF
. TRBJ1-1 TRBV2 . TGTGCCAGCAGTGCTGGGCAGGCGAGCCTTGAAGCTTTCTTT CASSAGQASLEAFF
. TRBJ1-1 TRBV29-1 . TGCAGCGTCCTTCGACAGCTGAACACTGAAGCTTTCTTT CSVLRQLNTEAFF
. TRBJ2-5 TRBV15 . TGTGCCACCAGCAGAGATCGACAACCCCAGGTGACCCAGTACTTC CATSRDRQPQVTQYF
TRBD2 TRBJ2-3 TRBV6-5 . TGTGCCAGCAGTTACCCCACGGGAGGGAAAGGTGGTACGCAGTATTTT CASSYPTGGKGGTQYF
. TRBJ1-4 TRBV19 few TGTGCCAGTAGTGCGACACCAACTAATGAAAAACTGTTTTTT CASSATPTNEKLFF
. TRBJ2-3 TRBV27 . TGTGCCAGCAGTTCTAGCGCCGAGGCGCTTACGCAGTATTTT CASSSSAEALTQYF
. TRBJ1-5 TRBV2 . TGTGCCAGCAGGAAGGACAGATATAGCAATCAGCCCCAGCATTTT CASRKDRYSNQPQHF
. TRBJ1-5 TRBV5-1 few TGCGCCAGCAGCCGATCGGGTGGGTTGAATCAGCCCCAGCATTTT CASSRSGGLNQPQHF
. TRBJ1-6 TRBV28 . TGTGCCAGCAGCCGGGACTACAACTCACCCCTCCACTTT CASSRDYNSPLHF
TRBD1 TRBJ2-1 TRBV7-8 . TGTGCCAGCAGCTTAAGACAGACAGGGTCCTACAATGAGCAGTTCTTC CASSLRQTGSYNEQFF
TRBD1 TRBJ1-1 TRBV27 . TGTGCCAGCAGTCCCGGGACAGGGGGGACTGAAGCTTTCTTT CASSPGTGGTEAFF
TRBD2 TRBJ2-1 TRBV10-3 . TGTGCCATCAGTGAGATAGCGGGAGGGCCGGGAAATGAGCAGTTCTTC CAISEIAGGPGNEQFF
TRBD1 TRBJ1-1 TRBV15 . TGTGCCACCAGCAGAGATCTACAGGGGAATTCTGAAGCTTTCTTT CATSRDLQGNSEAFF
. TRBJ2-7 TRBV7-2 . TGTGCCAGCAGCTTAGACCTACTTACCGGGACAAGGCACGAGCAGTACTTC CASSLDLLTGTRHEQYF
. TRBJ1-2 TRBV7-2 . TGTGCCAGCAGCTTACGCAAGAGGGATGGGCGTGGCTACACCTTC CASSLRKRDGRGYTF
. TRBJ1-2 TRBV28 . TGTGCCAGCAGTTACCCTCTGGGTCGGGGTTATAATGGCTACACCTTC CASSYPLGRGYNGYTF
. TRBJ1-2 TRBV9 . TGTGCCAGCAGCGTAGGAAGGGGGATCTATGGCTACACCTTC CASSVGRGIYGYTF
TRBD1 TRBJ2-6 TRBV7-3 many TGTGCCAGCAGCCCATACGGACAGGGGGCGCCTGGGGCCAACGTCCTGACTTTC CASSPYGQGAPGANVLTF
. TRBJ1-3 TRBV7-9 . TGTGCCAGCAGCCACGCGGGCGTCGGAAACACCATATATTTT CASSHAGVGNTIYF
TRBD1 TRBJ1-1 TRBV5-1 . TGCGCCAGCAGCCCGTTCAACCGGGACAGCTTTAGGAACACTGAAGCTTTCTTT CASSPFNRDSFRNTEAFF
TRBD1 TRBJ1-1 TRBV3-1/TRBV3-2 few TGTGCCAGCAGCCAAGATTTCGGAGCGACAGGGGTCACTGAAGCTTTCTTT CASSQDFGATGVTEAFF
TRBD1 TRBJ1-5 TRBV6-6 . TGTGCCTCCAACCGGGACAGGGGGGCCAATGAGCCCCAGCATTTT CASNRDRGANEPQHF
. TRBJ1-3 TRBV3-1/TRBV3-2 . TGTGCCAGCAGCCACACCGCTGGCGGCACCATATATTTT CASSHTAGGTIYF
TRBD2 TRBJ2-1 TRBV27 . TGTGCCAGCAGTTTATCGTACAGCGGGGGAAACAATGAGCAGTTCTTC CASSLSYSGGNNEQFF
TRBD2 TRBJ2-3 TRBV19 . TGTGCCAGTACCTACGGGAGGAGCACAGATACGCAGTATTTT CASTYGRSTDTQYF
. TRBJ2-7 TRBV25-1 . TGTGCCAGCAGTGACACAGGGCTGGCGGAGCAGTACTTC CASSDTGLAEQYF
. TRBJ2-7 TRBV27 . TGTGCCAGCAGTCTCCAAGCGGGCGCCTACGAGCAGTACTTC CASSLQAGAYEQYF
. TRBJ2-1 TRBV29-1 . TGCAGCGGCAAACAGGGCCTCCTGGGCAATGAGCAGTTCTTC CSGKQGLLGNEQFF
TRBD1 TRBJ1-2 TRBV9 once TGTGCCAGCAGCCCCTTTCGGGGGGGACAGGGAAGGGACTATGGCTACACCTTC CASSPFRGGQGRDYGYTF
TRBD1 TRBJ1-5 TRBV27 . TGTGCCAGCAGAAAATCAAACAGGGGCCCTAATCAGCCCCAGCATTTT CASRKSNRGPNQPQHF
TRBD2 TRBJ2-1 TRBV7-8 . TGTGCCAGCAGCGCCTCTAGCGGGAGGGATACCTACAATGAGCAGTTCTTC CASSASSGRDTYNEQFF
. TRBJ2-2 TRBV7-2 . TGTGCCAGCAGCTTAGGGAGGGCGAACACCGGGGAGCTGTTTTTT CASSLGRANTGELFF
TRBD1 TRBJ1-1 TRBV4-1 many TGCGCCAGCAGCCAAGAGGATACAGGGGCTAGAACTGAAGCTTTCTTT CASSQEDTGARTEAFF
TRBD2 TRBJ2-7 TRBV7-6 . TGTGCCAGCAGCTTAGAAAAGTGGGCTAGCGGGGGGTTGGGCTACGAGCAGTACTTC CASSLEKWASGGLGYEQYF
. TRBJ2-2 TRBV18 few TGTGCCAGCTCACCACGTGACGACAGTACCGGGGAGCTGTTTTTT CASSPRDDSTGELFF
. TRBJ1-4 TRBV6-2/TRBV6-3 once TGTGCCAGCAGTTACTCGGGTTGGACATCAACTAATGAAAAACTGTTTTTT CASSYSGWTSTNEKLFF
. TRBJ2-7 TRBV6-2/TRBV6-3 . TGTGCCAGCAGTTACTCGAACAGGCAGGAGCAGTACTTC CASSYSNRQEQYF
. TRBJ1-6 TRBV2 . TGTGCCAGCAGTGAATATGGAGATAATTCACCCCTCCACTTT CASSEYGDNSPLHF
. TRBJ2-2 TRBV4-1 few TGCGCCAGCAGCCAAGGATTTTCCGGGGGTAACGGGGAGCTGTTTTTT CASSQGFSGGNGELFF
TRBD1 TRBJ2-7 TRBV5-6 . TGTGCCAGCAGATATAGTTACAGGGGGACCTACGAGCAGTACTTC CASRYSYRGTYEQYF